The 27 T cell receptor beta chains below all came from one sample that was sequenced in a study of shared clonotypes between healthy human individuals. Method: immunoSEQ multiplex PCR; TCRdb's copy keeps in-frame clones and lacks some. This table holds about 2.2 million clones, just over 90% found once. CD45RO-negative cells were positively selected for CCR7, leaving out terminally differentiated effector memory CD45RA+ cells. Material: naive CD8+ T cells from PBMCs. The receptors shown here come from a man between 18 and 35 years old in good health. Some clones in this sample may be carry-over from other donors' samples.

The chain combines TRBV9 with TRBJ1-1, with a weak D call TRBD1 (6 bases). Germline V gene data show CDR1 as SGDLS and CDR2 as YYNGEE. The CDR3 sequence is 12 residues long. Deletions cut 7 bases from V and 4 bases from J, with 11 bases between. The CDR3, as DNA: TGTGCCAGCGGATCGGGGGCCACTGAAGCTTTCTTT. Translating gives CASGSGATEAFF.

The rearrangement links TRBV27 to TRBJ2-7, with D perhaps assigned TRBD1 or TRBD2 (5 bases each). This CDR3 comprises 16 residues. Trimming took 0 bases from V and 3 from J, leaving 15 bases between them. Germline assignment: CDR1 MNHEY and CDR2 SMNVEV (reference sequence). The CDR3 spells CASSLSPDGTLYEQYF. The CDR3 DNA reads as TGTGCCAGCAGTTTATCCCCGGACGGGACCCTCTACGAGCAGTACTTC.

This clone showed up just once. The chain carries TRBV29-1 and TRBJ2-1; 11 bases agree with TRBD1. Germline lookup yields CDR1 SQVTM and CDR2 ANQGSEA. J gave up 2 bases and V 0 bases, and 18 bases lay outside the gene matches. The CDR3 length is 21 residues. The CDR3 DNA reads TGCAGCGTTGAAGACCCGGCGGACAGGGGGCGGGCTTTTAACACCTACAATGAGCAGTTCTTC. Protein sequence: CSVEDPADRGRAFNTYNEQFF.

The chain has TRBV7-3 and TRBJ2-5; D gene unclear. The CDR3 sequence is 11 residues long. CDR1 and CDR2 (germline): SGHTA, FQGTGA. V shed 5 bases and J shed 6 bases, with 7 bases lying between them. In DNA form, the CDR3 reads TGTGCCAGCAGCCTCCTAAAGACCCAGTACTTC. It codes for CASSLLKTQYF.

The chain combines TRBV27 with TRBJ2-6; a weak D match, TRBD2 (6 bases). Per the germline V gene, CDR1 is MNHEY and CDR2 is SMNVEV (reference sequence). The length of the CDR3 is 18 residues. Trimming removed 0 bases at V and 0 bases at J, with 12 bases between. CDR3 loop: CASSLSAGLFSGANVLTF. Written as DNA, the CDR3 is TGTGCCAGCAGTTTATCGGCGGGACTCTTCTCTGGGGCCAACGTCCTGACTTTC.

The V call is TRBV7-9, the J call TRBJ2-2, with 12 bases aligning to TRBD2. Germline-derived CDR1 and CDR2 are SEHNR and FQNEAQ (reference sequence). CDR3 size: 16 residues. V trimming: 6 bases; J trimming: 6 bases; junction bases outside the gene matches: 8. The CDR3 loop is CASRALAGGGPGELFF. CDR3 coding DNA: TGTGCCAGCAGAGCACTAGCGGGAGGAGGGCCCGGGGAGCTGTTTTTT.

V and J are TRBV2 and TRBJ1-3; unclear D gene. CDR1 and CDR2 (germline): SNHLY, FYNNEI. The CDR3 consists of 16 residues. V shed 2 bases and J shed 6 bases, with 17 bases lying between them. The CDR3 spells CASSESAGGGLNTIYF. CDR3 sequence (DNA): TGTGCCAGCAGTGAAAGTGCGGGCGGCGGACTAAACACCATATATTTT.

Regarding this clone: This CDR3 is also generated by other DNA sequences in the sample. The V call is TRBV27, the J call TRBJ2-1; D unclear. Between the trimmed V and J ends, which lost 2 bases and 4 bases, there was a span of 6 bases. The CDR3 is made up of 13 amino acids. CDR1 is MNHEY, CDR2 SMNVEV, per germline (reference sequence). The CDR3 DNA reads TGTGCCAGCAGTTTAGCAGTATACAATGAGCAGTTCTTC. It translates to CASSLAVYNEQFF.

The chain joins TRBV5-1 to TRBJ2-1; no firm D call. The CDR3 contains 14 residues. Trimming stripped 4 bases from V and 6 bases from J, with 14 bases between. Germline CDR1 and CDR2: SGHRS and YFSETQ. CDR3: CASSPEVSSNEQFF. The CDR3, as DNA: TGCGCCAGCAGCCCCGAGGTCAGTAGCAATGAGCAGTTCTTC.

The chain carries TRBV14 and TRBJ2-1; no clear D. The length of the CDR3 is 14 residues. V lost 1 base and J 0 bases, leaving 4 bases between the germline ends. Germline CDR1 and CDR2: SGHDN and FVKESK. CDR3 region: CASSQVNSYNEQFF. CDR3 DNA sequence: TGTGCCAGCAGCCAAGTCAACTCCTACAATGAGCAGTTCTTC.

This sequence joins TRBV4-3 and TRBJ1-2, with D perhaps matching TRBD1 (5 bases). The CDR3 sequence is 13 residues long. The germline V gene has CDR1 LGHNA and CDR2 YSLEER. V lost 2 bases and J 4 bases, leaving 8 bases between the germline ends. The chain's CDR3 is CASSQQGFYGYTF. CDR3 in DNA: TGCGCCAGCAGCCAACAGGGTTTCTATGGCTACACCTTC.

This rearrangement joins TRBV14 to TRBJ2-3; D ambiguous. Germline CDR1 SGHDN, CDR2 FVKESK. Between the trimmed V and J ends, which lost 0 bases and 3 bases, there was a span of 13 bases. This CDR3 is 16 amino acids long. In DNA, the CDR3 is TGTGCCAGCAGCCAAGAACCTATCCTGGGGACAGATACGCAGTATTTT. This codes for CASSQEPILGTDTQYF. Looking up the rest from reference TRBV14 and TRBJ2-3 gives the full variable domain: EAGVTQFPSHSVIEKGQTVTLRCDPISGHDNLYWYRRVMGKEIKFLLHFVKESKQDESGMPNNRFLAERTGGTYSTLKVQPAELEDSGVYFCASSQEPILGTDTQYFGPGTRLTVL.

This sequence joins TRBV7-8 and TRBJ2-6; no definite D call. This CDR3 region has 15 residues. The V gene's germline CDR1 is SGHVS and CDR2 FQNEAQ. V lost 1 base to trimming and J lost 2 bases, with 6 bases between them. The CDR3 DNA follows: TGTGCCAGCAGCTTAGACTACACTGGGGCCAACGTCCTGACTTTC. Its translation: CASSLDYTGANVLTF.

The genes are TRBV27 and TRBJ2-4; D might be TRBD1 (6 bases). V was shortened by 4 bases and J by 9 bases, with 13 bases between the two germline ends. The CDR3 covers 13 residues. From germline, CDR1 is MNHEY and CDR2 SMNVEV (reference sequence). CDR3 sequence reads: CASSWGPQGIQYF. The CDR3, as DNA: TGTGCCAGCAGTTGGGGGCCCCAGGGCATTCAGTACTTC.

The chain links TRBV7-9 to TRBJ1-2; D call uncertain. Germline CDR1 SEHNR, CDR2 FQNEAQ (reference sequence). This CDR3 region has 14 residues. Trimming cost V 5 bases and J 3 bases, with 13 bases left between them. The DNA of the CDR3 is TGTGCCAGCAGCCCCAACGAGCCACACTATGGCTACACCTTC. It is translated as CASSPNEPHYGYTF.

The V and J genes are TRBV28 and TRBJ2-1; D may be TRBD1 or TRBD2 (5 bases each). The germline gives CDR1 MDHEN, CDR2 SYDVKM. CDR3 length: 14 residues. V was clipped by 5 bases and J by 4 bases, with 12 bases between them. The CDR3 DNA is TGTGCCAGCAGTCTGAGGGACCCATACAATGAGCAGTTCTTC. Translating it yields CASSLRDPYNEQFF. The variable domain in full, completed from reference TRBV28 and TRBJ2-1, reads DVKVTQSSRYLVKRTGEKVFLECVQDMDHENMFWYRQDPGLGLRLIYFSYDVKMKEKGDIPEGYSVSREKKERFSLILESASTNQTSMYLCASSLRDPYNEQFFGPGTRLTVL.

The chain has TRBV15 and TRBJ2-2; D is undetermined. CDR1 and CDR2 from the germline V gene are LNHNV and YYDKDF (reference sequence). The CDR3 extends over 14 amino acids. V lost 1 base and J lost 5, with 8 bases in between. CDR3: CATSRVSKTGELFF. The CDR3 bases are TGTGCCACCAGCAGAGTTAGTAAAACCGGGGAGCTGTTTTTT.

In nucleotides, the CDR3 is TGTGCCAGCAGCTCGGACGTCAATTCACCCCTCCACTTT. The encoded protein is CASSSDVNSPLHF. The rearrangement joins TRBV5-6 to TRBJ1-6; D call uncertain. The germline gives CDR1 SGHDT, CDR2 YYEEEE. V dropped 3 bases and J dropped 7 bases, with 8 bases sitting between them. The CDR3 consists of 13 residues.

The chain carries TRBV19 and TRBJ2-5, with 8 nucleotides matching TRBD1. The CDR3 length is 17 residues. The germline gives CDR1 LNHDA, CDR2 SQIVND (reference sequence). The J segment lost 0 bases and the V segment lost 4 bases, leaving 10 bases of the junction unmatched. The CDR3 here is CASSSPRSDRDQETQYF. As DNA, the CDR3 is TGTGCCAGTAGTAGCCCCCGGTCGGACAGGGACCAAGAGACCCAGTACTTC.

The chain uses TRBV7-2 and TRBJ1-5; 11 bases line up with TRBD1. The CDR3 is made up of 15 amino acids. The J segment lost 6 bases and the V segment lost 1 base, leaving 2 bases of the junction unmatched. Germline CDR1 SGHTA, CDR2 FQGNSA. The CDR3 sequence: CASSLGTGGGQPQHF. In nucleotides, the CDR3 is TGTGCCAGCAGCTTAGGGACAGGGGGCGGTCAGCCCCAGCATTTT.

The V gene is TRBV25-1, the J gene TRBJ2-3; D is undetermined. The CDR3 covers 15 residues. Trimming shortened V by 0 bases and J by 0 bases, and 7 bases separated the two germline ends. The germline V gene encodes CDR1 MGHDK and CDR2 SYGVNS. The CDR3 sequence: CASSEYGLSTDTQYF. CDR3 DNA: TGTGCCAGCAGTGAATACGGCCTGAGCACAGATACGCAGTATTTT.

The chain is built from TRBV2 and TRBJ1-1; 7 bases align to TRBD1. This CDR3 spans 12 amino acids. Germline V gene lookup returns CDR1 SNHLY and CDR2 FYNNEI. V lost 7 bases and J lost 10; bases outside the gene matches: 9. The CDR3 reads CASIVIRGAAFF. Here the CDR3 DNA reads TGTGCCAGCATTGTAATCAGGGGGGCAGCTTTCTTT.

The J gene is TRBJ2-7, the V gene TRBV7-3, with D possibly being TRBD2 (5 bases). Germline V lookup: CDR1 SGHTA, CDR2 FQGTGA. This CDR3 comprises 14 residues. With 1 base removed from V and 2 bases from J, the gap between germline ends came to 9 bases. The CDR3 nucleotides read TGTGCCAGCAGCTTAAGCGGGTTTACCTACGAGCAGTACTTC. Translated: CASSLSGFTYEQYF.

The rearrangement uses TRBV5-4 and TRBJ1-1; no clear D. Germline CDR1 and CDR2: SGHNT and YYREEE (reference sequence). Trimming took 4 bases from V and 4 from J, leaving 20 bases between them. The CDR3 is 16 amino acids. The CDR3 spells CASSGVPNGDVTEAFF. DNA for the CDR3: TGTGCCAGCAGCGGTGTCCCGAATGGGGATGTCACTGAAGCTTTCTTT.

This clone was detected a few times. V is TRBV15 and J is TRBJ2-1, with no clear D. V shed 3 bases and J shed 3 bases, with 9 bases lying between them. The CDR3 consists of 14 residues. Looked up from germline, CDR1 is LNHNV and CDR2 is YYDKDF (reference sequence). CDR3 region: CATSRQFDYNEQFF. The CDR3 DNA follows: TGTGCCACCAGCAGGCAGTTCGACTACAATGAGCAGTTCTTC.

The chain uses TRBV11-2 and TRBJ2-1; D ambiguous. Germline values: CDR1 SGHAT, CDR2 FQNNGV. V was trimmed by 5 bases and J by 6 bases, leaving 14 bases between them. This CDR3 comprises 14 residues. The CDR3 DNA reads as TGTGCCAGCAGCAGGTCAAGGGATTTCAATGAGCAGTTCTTC. It yields the protein CASSRSRDFNEQFF.

The J gene is TRBJ1-1, the V gene TRBV2; D is unclear. CDR3 length equals 13 residues. The V gene's germline CDR1 is SNHLY and CDR2 FYNNEI. Trimming stripped 0 bases from V and 9 bases from J, with 11 bases between. CDR3 nucleotide sequence: TGTGCCAGCAGTGAAGCGGGAGCTACTAAAGCTTTCTTT. Protein: CASSEAGATKAFF.